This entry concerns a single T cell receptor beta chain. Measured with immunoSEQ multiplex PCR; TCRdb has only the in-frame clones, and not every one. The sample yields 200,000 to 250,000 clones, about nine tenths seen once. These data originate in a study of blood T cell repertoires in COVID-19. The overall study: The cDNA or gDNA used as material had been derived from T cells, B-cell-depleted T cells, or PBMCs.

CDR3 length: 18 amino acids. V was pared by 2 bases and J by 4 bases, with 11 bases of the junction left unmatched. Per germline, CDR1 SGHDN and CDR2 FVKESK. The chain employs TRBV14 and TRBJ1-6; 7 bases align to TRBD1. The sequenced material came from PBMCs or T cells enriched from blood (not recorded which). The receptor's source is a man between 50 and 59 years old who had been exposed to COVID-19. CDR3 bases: TGTGCCAGCAGCCAAAGGACAGGAGCTAATCTGTATAATTCACCCCTCCACTTT. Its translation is CASSQRTGANLYNSPLHF. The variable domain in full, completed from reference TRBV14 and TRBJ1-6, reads EAGVTQFPSHSVIEKGQTVTLRCDPISGHDNLYWYRRVMGKEIKFLLHFVKESKQDESGMPNNRFLAERTGGTYSTLKVQPAELEDSGVYFCASSQRTGANLYNSPLHFGNGTRLTVT.